The 28 T cell receptor beta chains given below trace back to one sample, sequenced in a study of cytotoxic CD8 clonotypes in ibrutinib-treated CLL. This table comes from immunoSEQ multiplex PCR, and its TCRdb copy is limited to in-frame clones, with some not included. Of tens of thousands of clones in the sample, about two thirds are singletons; the top ten hold approximately 6%. The sequencing here drew on PBMCs, taken after 12 months of ibrutinib treatment. These receptor sequences come from a human donor with chronic lymphocytic leukemia.

This clone was observed a few times. The rearrangement joins TRBV2 to TRBJ1-2; tentatively, D is TRBD1 (5 bases). Trimming removed 1 base from V and 3 bases from J, with 9 bases in between. The CDR3 has 14 amino acids. Germline-derived CDR1 and CDR2 are SNHLY and FYNNEI. The CDR3 here is CASSEGGEYYGYTF. In DNA form, the CDR3 reads TGTGCCAGCAGTGAAGGGGGGGAGTACTATGGCTACACCTTC. The whole variable domain, filled in from reference TRBV2 and TRBJ1-2, reads EPEVTQTPSHQVTQMGQEVILRCVPISNHLYFYWYRQILGQKVEFLVSFYNNEISEKSEIFDDQFSVERPDGSNFTLKIRSTKLEDSAMYFCASSEGGEYYGYTFGSGTRLTVV.

The J gene is TRBJ1-1, the V gene TRBV5-1; no reliable D call. V lost 0 bases and J lost 3, with 12 bases in between. Germline CDR1 is SGHRS and CDR2 is YFSETQ. CDR3 length: 15 amino acids. DNA of the CDR3: TGCGCCAGCAGCTTGGGTGGCAGGACTGACACTGAAGCTTTCTTT. Amino acids: CASSLGGRTDTEAFF.

The CDR3 loop reads CASSMGPRIELFF. The CDR3 bases are TGTGCCAGTAGTATGGGTCCACGCATTGAGCTGTTTTTT. The chain joins TRBV19 to TRBJ2-2; unclear D gene. Between the trimmed V and J ends, which lost 3 bases and 11 bases, there was a span of 13 bases. CDR1 and CDR2 (germline): LNHDA, SQIVND (reference sequence). This CDR3 spans 13 amino acids.

The chain has TRBV5-4 and TRBJ1-2, with a possible D match to TRBD1 (5 bases). The V end was cut by 1 base, the J end by 4 bases, with 11 bases between. CDR3 length equals 14 residues. The germline V gene has CDR1 SGHNT and CDR2 YYREEE (reference sequence). Here the CDR3 DNA reads TGTGCCAGCAGCTTGTGGCAGGGCGGCTATGGCTACACCTTC. Translated, it gives CASSLWQGGYGYTF.

This clone has only one observation. The V gene is TRBV11-3, the J gene TRBJ2-1, with TRBD2 identical over 13 bases. CDR3 length equals 16 residues. The V gene's germline CDR1 is SGHNT and CDR2 YENEEA. The junction had 1 base not matched to a gene; V was cut back by 3 bases and J by 2 bases. In DNA form, the CDR3 reads TGTGCCAGCAGCTTGACTAGCGGGGGGCCCTACAATGAGCAGTTCTTC. Protein sequence: CASSLTSGGPYNEQFF. The whole variable domain, remainder taken from reference TRBV11-3 and TRBJ2-1, is EAGVVQSPRYKIIEKKQPVAFWCNPISGHNTLYWYLQNLGQGPELLIRYENEEAVDDSQLPKDRFSAERLKGVDSTLKIQPAELGDSAVYLCASSLTSGGPYNEQFFGPGTRLTVL.

This clone was seen a few times. The rearrangement links TRBV25-1 to TRBJ2-7; D gene ambiguous. The CDR3 is 14 amino acids. Germline lookup yields CDR1 MGHDK and CDR2 SYGVNS. Trimming removed 0 bases at V and 7 bases at J, with 13 bases between. The CDR3 region is CASSEYRPFGEQYF. CDR3 DNA sequence: TGTGCCAGCAGTGAATATCGGCCTTTCGGGGAGCAGTACTTC.

This chain links TRBV27 with TRBJ1-6; 9 positions match TRBD1. The CDR3 is 16 residues long. With V trimmed by 4 bases and J by 5 bases, 6 bases remained unmatched. Germline CDR1 reads MNHEY; CDR2 reads SMNVEV (reference sequence). Written as DNA, the CDR3 is TGTGCCAGCAGTTCGCGACAGGGGGTTCATAATTCACCCCTCCACTTT. Translation: CASSSRQGVHNSPLHF.

The rearrangement uses TRBV7-8 and TRBJ2-3; 9 bases match TRBD2. CDR3 length: 16 amino acids. Germline CDR1 reads SGHVS; CDR2 reads FQNEAQ. The J segment lost 11 bases and the V segment lost 0 bases, leaving 12 bases of the junction unmatched. CDR3 residues: CASSLAGGGAWGQQYF. CDR3 DNA: TGTGCCAGCAGCTTAGCCGGCGGGGGGGCTTGGGGACAGCAGTATTTT.

The rearrangement joins TRBV27 to TRBJ1-6, with 7 bases identical to TRBD1. Unmatched junction bases numbered 2, after V lost 1 base and J lost 5 bases. Germline V CDR1 and CDR2: MNHEY, SMNVEV (reference sequence). This CDR3 spans 15 amino acids. In DNA, the CDR3 is TGTGCCAGCAGTTTATACAGGGGAAATAATTCACCCCTCCACTTT. As protein: CASSLYRGNNSPLHF.

The genes are TRBV6-5 and TRBJ2-5; tentative D call: TRBD1 (5 bases). The DNA end is more similar to TRBJ2-7, so the J call may be wrong. CDR3 length equals 12 residues. The germline CDR1 and CDR2 sequences are MNHEY and SVGAGI. The CDR3 here is CASRGQSGEQYF. The CDR3 nucleotides are TGTGCCAGCAGGGGGCAGTCTGGCGAGCAGTACTTC.

This clone appeared a few times. This chain joins TRBV25-1 and TRBJ2-2; TRBD1 matches at 9 bases. Germline V CDR1 and CDR2: MGHDK, SYGVNS. The CDR3 extends over 15 amino acids. Germline trimming cut 5 bases from V and 7 bases from J; bases unmatched to any gene: 8. The CDR3 reads CASSSTGGSIGELFF. As DNA, the CDR3 is TGTGCCAGCAGTAGTACAGGGGGCTCAATCGGGGAGCTGTTTTTT.

The chain recombines TRBV7-2 with TRBJ1-6; possibly TRBD1 for D (5 bases). Trimming shortened V by 0 bases and J by 5 bases, and 14 bases separated the two germline ends. The CDR3 is 17 residues long. From germline, CDR1 is SGHTA and CDR2 FQGNSA. DNA of the CDR3: TGTGCCAGCAGCTTAGCGATTTCAGGGTTTAATAATTCACCCCTCCACTTT. Its protein is CASSLAISGFNNSPLHF.

This chain uses TRBV15 with TRBJ2-5, with a tentative D call TRBD2 (5 bases). The CDR3 length is 13 residues. V lost 1 base and J 10 bases, leaving 13 bases between the germline ends. Germline-derived CDR1 and CDR2 are LNHNV and YYDKDF (reference sequence). CDR3 coding DNA: TGTGCCACCAGCAGAGTTTTGCGGGCGGGCCAGTACTTC. Amino acids: CATSRVLRAGQYF.

V is TRBV11-2 and J is TRBJ2-1, with 10 bases fitting TRBD2. Germline assignment: CDR1 SGHAT and CDR2 FQNNGV. V lost 1 base and J lost 3; bases outside the gene matches: 9. CDR3 size: 18 residues. The CDR3 region is CASSLAGASGGYYNEQFF. CDR3 nucleotides: TGTGCCAGCAGCTTAGCTGGGGCTAGCGGGGGATACTACAATGAGCAGTTCTTC.

This chain connects TRBV6-5 to TRBJ2-5; 12 positions agree with TRBD2. Germline V gene lookup returns CDR1 MNHEY and CDR2 SVGAGI. Trimming took 6 bases from V and 4 from J; bases not matched to a gene: 6. This CDR3 is 15 amino acids long. CDR3 DNA: TGTGCCAGCAGATCACTAGCGGGGGGCCGAGAGACCCAGTACTTC. It specifies CASRSLAGGRETQYF.

The chain couples TRBV6-4 to TRBJ1-5; the D gene is possibly TRBD1 (5 bases). Germline CDR1 MRHNA, CDR2 SNTAGT. The CDR3 has 21 amino acids. V lost 0 bases and J 4 bases, leaving 28 bases between the germline ends. The CDR3 protein is CASSDSRSGVFGRGLNQPQHF. The CDR3 region has the DNA TGTGCCAGCAGTGACTCGAGGTCGGGGGTATTTGGTAGGGGCCTTAATCAGCCCCAGCATTTT.

The J gene is TRBJ1-2, the V gene TRBV27; D is possibly TRBD1 (5 bases). This CDR3 contains 17 residues. CDR1 and CDR2 (germline): MNHEY, SMNVEV (reference sequence). V was shortened by 3 bases and J by 2 bases, with 19 bases between the two germline ends. CDR3 in amino acids: CASSFIKTGLWNYGYTF. The CDR3 DNA reads TGTGCCAGCAGTTTCATAAAAACGGGACTATGGAACTATGGCTACACCTTC.

This chain links TRBV11-2 with TRBJ1-1, with D uncertain. The germline gives CDR1 SGHAT, CDR2 FQNNGV. This CDR3 is 13 amino acids long. V dropped 4 bases and J dropped 0 bases, with 6 bases sitting between them. The CDR3 spells CASSSTMNTEAFF. The CDR3 DNA sequence: TGTGCCAGCAGCTCCACAATGAACACTGAAGCTTTCTTT.

V is TRBV5-1 and J is TRBJ1-6; no reliable D call. Germline V gene sequence: CDR1 SGHRS, CDR2 YFSETQ. V lost 0 bases and J lost 4, with 8 bases in between. This CDR3 is built from 15 residues. The CDR3 DNA follows: TGCGCCAGCAGCTTGGGGGTCAGTTATAATTCACCCCTCCACTTT. It codes for CASSLGVSYNSPLHF.

This chain joins TRBV7-2 and TRBJ1-1; D perhaps matches TRBD1 (6 bases). Germline V gene data show CDR1 as SGHTA and CDR2 as FQGNSA. Trimming pared 5 bases from V and 8 bases from J, leaving 15 bases between. This CDR3 spans 13 amino acids. The CDR3 coding sequence is TGTGCCAGCAGCCCTCCCGTCCAGGGGGAAGCTTTCTTT. This encodes CASSPPVQGEAFF.

The sample holds a few counts of this clone. J is TRBJ1-3 and V is TRBV5-7; D is unresolved. TRBV5-7 is placed among ORFs of uncertain function. Trimming removed 4 bases from V and 4 bases from J, with 9 bases in between. The CDR3 extends over 13 amino acids. CDR3 amino acids: CASSGRNGNTIYF. The CDR3 coding sequence is TGTGCCAGCAGCGGTAGGAACGGAAACACCATATATTTT.

This clone has just one count. The chain recombines TRBV7-8 with TRBJ1-5; 8 nucleotides align to TRBD1. J gave up 2 bases and V 5 bases, and 5 bases lay outside the gene matches. CDR1 is SGHVS and CDR2 is FQNEAQ in the germline V gene. CDR3 length equals 15 residues. CDR3 loop: CASSRLQGGNQPQHF. As DNA, the CDR3 is TGTGCCAGCAGCCGGCTACAGGGGGGCAATCAGCCCCAGCATTTT.

The J gene is TRBJ1-4, the V gene TRBV7-9; 9 bases map to TRBD1. This CDR3 comprises 14 residues. The germline gives CDR1 SEHNR, CDR2 FQNEAQ (reference sequence). Trimming at V came to 3 bases and at J to 8 bases, leaving 4 bases not matched to a gene. DNA for the CDR3: TGTGCCAGCAGCTTGGGACAGGGTGGGGAAAAACTGTTTTTT. It is translated as CASSLGQGGEKLFF.

The rearrangement links TRBV6-1 to TRBJ1-2, with D perhaps TRBD1 (6 bases). CDR1 and CDR2 from the germline V gene are MNHNS and SASEGT. The V end was cut by 5 bases, the J end by 4 bases, with 14 bases between. This CDR3 region has 14 residues. The CDR3 bases are TGTGCCAGCAGTTCAGGGGCGACTCGCTATGGCTACACCTTC. Translation: CASSSGATRYGYTF.

The V and J genes are TRBV5-1 and TRBJ2-5; D remains unclear. This CDR3 spans 13 amino acids. The V end was cut by 4 bases, the J end by 0 bases, with 7 bases between. CDR1 is SGHRS and CDR2 is YFSETQ in the germline V gene. CDR3 DNA sequence: TGCGCCAGCAGCGCAGACTACCAAGAGACCCAGTACTTC. The encoded protein is CASSADYQETQYF. Variable domain in full (rest from reference TRBV5-1 and TRBJ2-5): KAGVTQTPRYLIKTRGQQVTLSCSPISGHRSVSWYQQTPGQGLQFLFEYFSETQRNKGNFPGRFSGRQFSNSRSEMNVSTLELGDSALYLCASSADYQETQYFGPGTRLLVL.

The rearrangement links TRBV6-5 to TRBJ2-7; D is unclear. The CDR3 length is 15 residues. V dropped 6 bases and J dropped 2 bases, with 17 bases sitting between them. Per germline, CDR1 MNHEY and CDR2 SVGAGI. The CDR3 bases are TGTGCCAGCAGGGCCGACCGTACACGCGCCTACGAGCAGTACTTC. Translating gives CASRADRTRAYEQYF.

V and J are TRBV25-1 and TRBJ2-3, with D perhaps TRBD2 (5 bases). Germline loops: CDR1 MGHDK, CDR2 SYGVNS. The CDR3 sequence is 12 residues long. Trimming cost V 7 bases and J 8 bases, with 13 bases left between them. CDR3 residues: CASKKGGGTQYF. DNA of the CDR3: TGTGCCAGCAAAAAAGGAGGCGGTACGCAGTATTTT.

This clone was seen a few times. As DNA, the CDR3 is TGCGCCAGCAGCCCTGAGGACAATGAAAAACTGTTTTTT. Its protein is CASSPEDNEKLFF. This chain uses TRBV5-1 with TRBJ1-4, with D unclear. V was trimmed by 4 bases and J by 5 bases, leaving 9 bases between them. The CDR3 runs 13 residues. The germline CDR1 and CDR2 sequences are SGHRS and YFSETQ.